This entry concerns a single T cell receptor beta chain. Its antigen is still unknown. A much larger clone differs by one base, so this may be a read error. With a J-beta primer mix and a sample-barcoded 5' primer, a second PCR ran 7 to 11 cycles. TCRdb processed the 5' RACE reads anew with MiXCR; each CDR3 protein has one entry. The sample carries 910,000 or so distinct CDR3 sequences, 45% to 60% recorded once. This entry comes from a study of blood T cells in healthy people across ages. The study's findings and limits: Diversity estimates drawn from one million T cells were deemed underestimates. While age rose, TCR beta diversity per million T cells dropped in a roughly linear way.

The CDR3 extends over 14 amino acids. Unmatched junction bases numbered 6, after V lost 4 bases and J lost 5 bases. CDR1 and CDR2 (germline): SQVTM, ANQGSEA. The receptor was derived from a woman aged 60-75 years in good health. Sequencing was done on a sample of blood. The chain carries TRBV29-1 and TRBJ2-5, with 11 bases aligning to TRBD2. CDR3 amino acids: CSVGLAGGHETQYF. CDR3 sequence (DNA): TGCAGCGTTGGGCTAGCGGGAGGACATGAGACCCAGTACTTC.